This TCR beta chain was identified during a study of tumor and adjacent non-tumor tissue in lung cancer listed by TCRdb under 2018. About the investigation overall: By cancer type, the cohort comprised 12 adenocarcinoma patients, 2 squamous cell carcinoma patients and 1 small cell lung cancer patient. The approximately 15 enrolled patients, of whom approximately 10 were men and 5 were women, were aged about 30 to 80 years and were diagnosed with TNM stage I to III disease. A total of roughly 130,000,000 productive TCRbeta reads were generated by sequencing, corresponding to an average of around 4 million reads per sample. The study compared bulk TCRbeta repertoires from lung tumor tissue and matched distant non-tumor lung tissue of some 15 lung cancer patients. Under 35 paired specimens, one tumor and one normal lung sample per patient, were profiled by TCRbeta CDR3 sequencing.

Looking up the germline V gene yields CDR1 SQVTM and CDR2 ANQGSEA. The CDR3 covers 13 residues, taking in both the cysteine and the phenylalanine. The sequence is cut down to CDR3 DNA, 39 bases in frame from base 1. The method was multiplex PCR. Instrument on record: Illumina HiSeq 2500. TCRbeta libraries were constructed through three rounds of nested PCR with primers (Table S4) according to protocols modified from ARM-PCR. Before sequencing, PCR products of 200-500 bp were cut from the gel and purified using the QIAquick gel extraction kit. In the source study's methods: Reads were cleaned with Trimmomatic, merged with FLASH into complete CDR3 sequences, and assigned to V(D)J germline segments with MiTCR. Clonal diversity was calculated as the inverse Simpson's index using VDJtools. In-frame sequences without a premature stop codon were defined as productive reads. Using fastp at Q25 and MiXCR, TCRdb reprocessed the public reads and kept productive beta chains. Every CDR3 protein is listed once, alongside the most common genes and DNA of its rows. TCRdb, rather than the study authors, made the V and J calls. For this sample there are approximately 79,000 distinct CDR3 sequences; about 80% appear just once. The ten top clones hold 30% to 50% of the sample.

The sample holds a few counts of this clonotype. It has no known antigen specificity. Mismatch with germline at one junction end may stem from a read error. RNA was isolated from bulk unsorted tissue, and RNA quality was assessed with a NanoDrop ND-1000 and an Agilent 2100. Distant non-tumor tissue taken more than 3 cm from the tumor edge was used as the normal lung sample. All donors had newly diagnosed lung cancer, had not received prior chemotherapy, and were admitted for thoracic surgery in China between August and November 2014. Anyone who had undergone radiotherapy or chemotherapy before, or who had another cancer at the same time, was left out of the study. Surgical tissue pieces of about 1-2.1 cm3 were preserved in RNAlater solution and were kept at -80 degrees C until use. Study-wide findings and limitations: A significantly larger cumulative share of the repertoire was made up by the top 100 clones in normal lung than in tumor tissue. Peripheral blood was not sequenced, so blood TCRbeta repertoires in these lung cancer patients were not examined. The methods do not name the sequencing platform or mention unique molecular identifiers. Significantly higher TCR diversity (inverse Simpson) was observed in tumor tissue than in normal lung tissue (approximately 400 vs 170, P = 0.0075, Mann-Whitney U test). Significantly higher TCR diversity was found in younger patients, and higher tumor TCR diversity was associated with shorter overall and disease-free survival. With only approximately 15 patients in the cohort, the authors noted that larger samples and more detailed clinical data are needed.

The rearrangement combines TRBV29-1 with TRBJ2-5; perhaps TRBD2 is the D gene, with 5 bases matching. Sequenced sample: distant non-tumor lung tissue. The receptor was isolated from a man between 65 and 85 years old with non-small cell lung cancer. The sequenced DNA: TGCAGAGTTGTCGACTTTTCTAGAGGGAAACAGTACTTC. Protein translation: CRVVDFSRGKQYF.